This TCR beta chain was identified in a study of early T cells in non-severe SARS-CoV-2 infection. Turning to the study itself: Unsorted whole-blood RNA was sequenced in bulk, leaving chains unpaired.

The CDR3 runs to 12 residues. The trim removed 6 bases at V and 6 bases at J, leaving 2 bases unmatched. CDR1 is MNHNS, CDR2 SASEGT, per germline. Tagging with unique molecular identifiers was applied to individual cDNA molecules. From the 5' RACE reads, TCRdb called clonotypes with MiXCR, one entry per CDR3 protein. The table records some 80,000 distinct CDR3 sequences, roughly 12% of them present only once. The sequence derives from an adult who was a healthcare worker with PCR-confirmed SARS-CoV-2 infection or an uninfected control (not recorded which). The donor label of this sample is uncertain. This rearrangement joins TRBV6-1 to TRBJ2-7; the match to TRBD1 covers 10 bases. This specimen was whole blood, taken at baseline. CDR3 sequence reads: CASRTGGLEQYF. DNA of the CDR3: TGTGCCAGCAGGACAGGGGGCCTCGAGCAGTACTTC.